The rows below give T cell receptor beta chains drawn from one sample of a study of human T cells and chemical hapten exposure. MiXCR, applied by TCRdb to the RACE reads, yields one record per CDR3 protein. The sample contains roughly 100,000 distinct CDR3 sequences, approximately 36% of which appear only once. Material: whole blood, obtained in connection with sensitization to the hapten diphenylcyclopropenone (DPC). The receptors here all came from a man in his forties or fifties with alopecia areata. Some clones in this sample may be carry-over from other donors' samples. Both conserved end residues are part of each CDR3. D genes are given only for firm matches. Not all rows give a size; the values are once, few, many and, for expanded clones, a class.

clone size	J gene	CDR3 length	D gene	V gene	CDR3 DNA	CDR3 protein
few	TRBJ1-1	16	NA	TRBV7-8	TGTGCCAGCAGCGGCTGGATGACAGGACTTGGCACTGAAGCTTTCTTT	CASSGWMTGLGTEAFF
NA	TRBJ2-1	16	NA	TRBV6-5	TGTGCCAGCAGTTACCTAGCGTCTGCGCCGTTGGGTGAGCAGTTCTTC	CASSYLASAPLGEQFF
NA	TRBJ2-2	17	TRBD2	TRBV10-3	TGTGCCATCAGTGAGACAAGCCGGGGGGGGAAGACCGGGGAGCTGTTTTTT	CAISETSRGGKTGELFF
NA	TRBJ2-6	18	NA	TRBV6-5	TGTGCCAGCAGTTACCGAGGACAGAGACTATCTGGGGCCAACGTCCTGACTTTC	CASSYRGQRLSGANVLTF
few	TRBJ2-3	15	NA	TRBV29-1	TGCAGCGCCGTTGACAGTCAAGTTAGCACAGATACGCAGTATTTT	CSAVDSQVSTDTQYF
NA	TRBJ2-3	16	TRBD1	TRBV12-3/TRBV12-4	TGTGCCAGCAGTGTCGGGACAGGGGCTTCCACAGATACGCAGTATTTT	CASSVGTGASTDTQYF
few	TRBJ1-5	16	TRBD1	TRBV6-1	TGTGCCACCAGGGTTCCGGGACAGGTCGTTAATCAGCCCCAGCATTTT	CATRVPGQVVNQPQHF
NA	TRBJ2-1	11	NA	TRBV24-1	TGTGCCACCAGTGCCAGCAATGAGCAGTTCTTC	CATSASNEQFF
few	TRBJ2-3	17	NA	TRBV21-1	TGTGCCAGCCCGTGGGCCAGGGGAGGCGTCGGCACAGATACGCAGTATTTT	CASPWARGGVGTDTQYF
few	TRBJ2-3	12	NA	TRBV9	TGTGCCAGCAGCCCCCGTAGTGGTACGCAGTATTTT	CASSPRSGTQYF
NA	TRBJ1-5	15	NA	TRBV21-1	TGTGCCAGCAGGCCCGGGGTTTACATCAATCAGCCCCAGCATTTT	CASRPGVYINQPQHF
few	TRBJ2-1	12	TRBD2	TRBV20-1	TGCAGTGGGACTAGCGGGACTAATGAGCAGTTCTTC	CSGTSGTNEQFF
few	TRBJ2-4	12	NA	TRBV27	TGTGCCAGCAGTAGCTCCAAAAACATTCAGTACTTC	CASSSSKNIQYF
NA	TRBJ1-2	18	TRBD1	TRBV6-6	TGTGCCAGCAGGAAACCCGGGACAGGGAGACTGAGGGACTATGGCTACACCTTC	CASRKPGTGRLRDYGYTF
many	TRBJ2-3	14	NA	TRBV24-1	TGTGCCACCAGATCAGGGGCGGGCACAGATACGCAGTATTTT	CATRSGAGTDTQYF
once	TRBJ2-6	17	NA	TRBV7-7	TGTGCTAGCAGCTTAGAAACGGGGTTCTCTGGGGCCAACGTCCTGACTTTC	CASSLETGFSGANVLTF
NA	TRBJ1-2	14	NA	TRBV27	TGTGCCAGCAGGAGAGCTGGACTGGACTATGGCTACACCTTC	CASRRAGLDYGYTF
NA	TRBJ2-1	15	NA	TRBV7-9	TGTGCCAGCAGCTACAGGGAGGGGGCCTACAATGAGCAGTTCTTC	CASSYREGAYNEQFF
few	TRBJ2-5	15	TRBD2	TRBV28	TGTGCCAGCAGTTCTAGCGGGACCCCCCAAGAGACCCAGTACTTC	CASSSSGTPQETQYF
few	TRBJ2-1	12	NA	TRBV20-1	TGCAGTGCCATCTATTTGGCGGGTGAGCAGTTCTTC	CSAIYLAGEQFF
few	TRBJ2-2	17	NA	TRBV24-1	TGTGCCACCAGTCCCGAGGGACGAATCCTGAACACCGGGGAGCTGTTTTTT	CATSPEGRILNTGELFF
few	TRBJ1-1	14	NA	TRBV6-5	TGTGCCAGCTCCACGTTAGGGGTCAACACTGAAGCTTTCTTT	CASSTLGVNTEAFF
NA	TRBJ2-7	15	TRBD1	TRBV10-3	TGTGCCATCAGTGAAAAGAGACAGGGATCCTACGAGCAGTACTTC	CAISEKRQGSYEQYF
NA	TRBJ1-5	13	NA	TRBV12-3/TRBV12-4	TGTGCCAGCAGTTTGATTAATAATCAGCCCCAGCATTTT	CASSLINNQPQHF
NA	TRBJ2-3	13	TRBD2	TRBV20-1	TGCAGTGCCCCGGGACTAGCGGGAGAGGCGCAGTATTTT	CSAPGLAGEAQYF
NA	TRBJ2-5	14	NA	TRBV20-1	TGCAGTGCTCACTGGCAGGCTAGCCTGAAGACCCAGTACTTC	CSAHWQASLKTQYF
NA	TRBJ2-3	12	NA	TRBV20-1	TGCAGTGCTAGAGGGGGAGCGGATACGCAGTATTTT	CSARGGADTQYF
few	TRBJ2-3	17	NA	TRBV4-3	TGCGCCAGCAGCCAAGAGGGCGGGCTTTTCGGCACAGATACGCAGTATTTT	CASSQEGGLFGTDTQYF
NA	TRBJ2-3	17	TRBD2	TRBV12-3/TRBV12-4	TGTGCCAGCAAGCCAAGGGGCGGGAGCCCCCCCACAGATACGCAGTATTTT	CASKPRGGSPPTDTQYF
NA	TRBJ1-3	18	NA	TRBV5-1	TGCGCCAGCAGCTTGAATAGGGGCCGAGATAACTCTGGAAACACCATATATTTT	CASSLNRGRDNSGNTIYF
few	TRBJ2-3	17	NA	TRBV10-3	TGTGCCATCAGTGCTTCCGCAGGAGGGAGTTTCACAGATACGCAGTATTTT	CAISASAGGSFTDTQYF
NA	TRBJ2-3	16	NA	TRBV29-1	TGCAGCGTTGAAGATCTCTGGACAGTTAGCACAGATACGCAGTATTTT	CSVEDLWTVSTDTQYF
few	TRBJ2-3	15	TRBD1	TRBV6-2/TRBV6-3	TGTGCCAGCAGCCTCGACAGGGTCGCCTCAGATACGCAGTATTTT	CASSLDRVASDTQYF
NA	TRBJ2-5	12	NA	TRBV30	TGTGCCTGGAGTAGAGGGGAGGAGACCCAGTACTTC	CAWSRGEETQYF
NA	TRBJ1-2	13	NA	TRBV18	TGTGCCAGCTCACCAGTTACGAGAGATGGCTACACCTTC	CASSPVTRDGYTF
NA	TRBJ2-5	12	NA	TRBV6-6	TGTGCCAGCTCAGCGTACCAAGAGACCCAGTACTTC	CASSAYQETQYF
NA	TRBJ1-6	16	TRBD1	TRBV28	TGTGCCAGCACCCTACAGGGGTGGGAGATCAATTCACCCCTCCACTTT	CASTLQGWEINSPLHF
NA	TRBJ2-3	15	NA	TRBV18	TGTGCCAGCTCACCGGAGGCGGGGAATTGGGATACGCAGTATTTT	CASSPEAGNWDTQYF
few	TRBJ2-4	12	TRBD2	TRBV20-1	TGCAGTGCTCTCCACGGGGGGAACATTCAGTACTTC	CSALHGGNIQYF
NA	TRBJ2-1	15	TRBD2	TRBV7-9	TGTGCCAGCAGCTCTAGCGGGAGTAGGGGCAATGAGCAGTTCTTC	CASSSSGSRGNEQFF
NA	TRBJ2-3	12	TRBD2	TRBV10-3	TGTGGGACTAGCGGGGGCACAGATACGCAGTATTTT	CGTSGGTDTQYF
few	TRBJ2-1	15	NA	TRBV15	TGTGCCACCAGCAGGTCTGGGGCTAGCCACAATGAGCAGTTCTTC	CATSRSGASHNEQFF
NA	TRBJ2-3	13	TRBD2	TRBV20-1	TGCAGTGCTCCCGGACTAGCGGGAGATACGCAGTATTTT	CSAPGLAGDTQYF
NA	TRBJ1-1	12	NA	TRBV24-1	TGTGCCACCAGTGGTGAGTTCACTGAAGCTTTCTTT	CATSGEFTEAFF